The source of this T cell receptor beta chain is a study of T cells after yellow fever vaccination. Across the study: With SMART-Seq v4 Ultra Low Input, the fractions containing low cell numbers were prepared.

In TCRdb, the 5' RACE reads were re-called with MiXCR into one record per CDR3 protein. The repertoire holds 350,000 to 550,000 distinct CDR3 sequences, around a sixth seen once, with about 18% in the top ten. Germline CDR1 reads SGHTA; CDR2 reads FQGNSA. V dropped 5 bases and J dropped 5 bases, with 9 bases sitting between them. This CDR3 is built from 13 residues. General observations from the study: Abundant bulk-population clonotypes could contaminate the FACS-sorted repertoires. Weaker overall was a secondary response that nonetheless peaked faster, on day 5 versus 15. Clonotypes shared by both compartments, CD4 and CD8, made up a small share.

A remark on this clonotype: Its cognate antigen is unknown.

The sample here was PBMCs, taken before the yellow fever booster vaccination. The source is a man aged 18 to 35 who received the YFV17D yellow fever vaccine. This chain links TRBV7-2 with TRBJ2-2; tentative D call: TRBD1 (5 bases). This chain's CDR3 is CASSRSGTGELFF. DNA of the CDR3: TGTGCCAGCAGCAGATCAGGGACCGGGGAGCTGTTTTTT.